This T cell receptor (beta chain) was sequenced in a study of T cell responses to AZD1222 COVID-19 vaccine. Study as a whole: Second doses were pooled across both intervals (about 4 or about 12 weeks).

This CDR3 has 14 amino acids. J gave up 10 bases and V 6 bases, and 9 bases lay outside the gene matches. The V gene's germline CDR1 is LNHDA and CDR2 SQIVND (reference sequence). Comments on this clone: Its specificity is unknown.

Study results and limitations: The span of vaccine-associated CD4 TCRs extended across spike, with dominance at 160-218 and 743-854. Females outnumbered males among donors, who were mostly white British; clonal diversity was possibly underestimated.

Sequencing used immunoSEQ multiplex PCR; TCRdb keeps in-frame clones, though not all of them. The sample consists of about 110,000 clones, roughly 85% of them appearing once. Sequencing was performed on peripheral blood, taken on day 0 of AZD1222 vaccination. The J gene is TRBJ1-4, the V gene TRBV19; TRBD1 agrees at 9 bases. The clonotype comes from an adult in good health. The CDR3 nucleotides read TGTGCCAGTAGCCTGGGACAGGGATCCGGAAAACTGTTTTTT. Protein: CASSLGQGSGKLFF. Using reference TRBV19 and TRBJ1-4 for the parts outside the CDR3, the full variable domain is DGGITQSPKYLFRKEGQNVTLSCEQNLNHDAMYWYRQDPGQGLRLIYYSQIVNDFQKGDIAEGYSVSREKKESFPLTVTSAQKNPTAFYLCASSLGQGSGKLFFGSGTQLSVL.